These 13 T cell receptor beta chains were sequenced from one sample in a study of somatic mutations in cytotoxic T cells in rheumatoid arthritis listed by TCRdb under 2017. The library was built by means of the immunoSEQ multiplex PCR assay. The table was pulled from immuneACCESS by TCRdb, which kept in-frame rearrangements only. Such tables lose some clones; where checked, under half of the loss comes from unresolved V genes, and the rest has no known cause. In all, the sample holds about 17,000 clones, and over 80% of those were seen once. The ten largest clones capture roughly a tenth of the sample. The sample comprised CD8+ T cells sorted from blood. These receptors came from an adult with rheumatoid arthritis.

This clone was seen more than once but under ten times. The genes are TRBV5-6 and TRBJ1-1, with D unclear. Trimming stripped 4 bases from V and 4 bases from J, with 17 bases between. The CDR3 has 15 amino acids. CDR1 and CDR2 (germline): SGHDT, YYEEEE. The CDR3 DNA follows: TGTGCCAGCAGCCCGACCCCAGGTTTGAGCACTGAAGCTTTCTTT. It is translated as CASSPTPGLSTEAFF.

This clone has just one count. CDR3 loop: CASSSRPNSGANVLTF. The CDR3 DNA follows: TGTGCCAGCAGCTCCAGACCGAACTCTGGGGCCAACGTCCTGACTTTC. The rearrangement links TRBV5-4 to TRBJ2-6; D is uncertain. Germline values: CDR1 SGHNT, CDR2 YYREEE (reference sequence). V dropped 3 bases and J dropped 0 bases, with 10 bases sitting between them. The CDR3 length is 16 residues. The whole variable domain, remainder taken from reference TRBV5-4 and TRBJ2-6, is ETGVTQSPTHLIKTRGQQVTLRCSSQSGHNTVSWYQQALGQGPQFIFQYYREEENGRGNFPPRFSGLQFPNYSSELNVNALELDDSALYLCASSSRPNSGANVLTFGAGSRLTVL.

The chain recombines TRBV10-2 with TRBJ2-7, with D perhaps TRBD2 (6 bases). The V end lost 8 bases, the J end lost 3 bases, and 17 bases lay between the germline ends. The V gene's germline CDR1 is WSHSY and CDR2 SAAADI. CDR3 size: 14 residues. This chain's CDR3 is CASGGRQSSYEQYF. The CDR3 bases are TGCGCCAGCGGGGGGAGACAAAGCAGCTACGAGCAGTACTTC.

The chain carries TRBV2 and TRBJ2-7; D is unclear. The germline V gene has CDR1 SNHLY and CDR2 FYNNEI. This CDR3 region has 13 residues. Trimming removed 3 bases at V and 0 bases at J, with 6 bases between. The CDR3 DNA reads TGTGCCAGCAGTGACCGGGTCTCCTACGAGCAGTACTTC. Translated: CASSDRVSYEQYF.

This clone came up once. The chain is built from TRBV29-1 and TRBJ1-2, with D hard to call. The V gene lost 6 bases and the J gene lost 8 bases, with 13 bases spanning the gap. The CDR3 is 11 residues long. Germline values: CDR1 SQVTM, CDR2 ANQGSEA. The CDR3: CSVPLTGGYTF. In nucleotides, the CDR3 is TGCAGCGTCCCACTAACGGGGGGCTACACCTTC.

In this sample, this clone turned up once. The CDR3 loop is CASSVVGQGRGETQYF. CDR3 DNA sequence: TGTGCCAGCAGTGTCGTTGGACAGGGGCGTGGAGAGACCCAGTACTTC. This chain connects TRBV2 to TRBJ2-5; 9 bases are shared with TRBD1. CDR1 is SNHLY and CDR2 is FYNNEI in the germline V gene. The CDR3 has 16 amino acids. After removal of 4 bases from V and 4 bases from J, the junction contained 10 bases not matched to a gene.

The J gene is TRBJ2-5, the V gene TRBV13; TRBD2 matches 7 bases. Germline CDR1 PRHDT, CDR2 FYEKMQ (reference sequence). The V segment lost 5 bases and the J segment 2 bases; nucleotides outside the gene matches: 8. This CDR3 has 15 residues. Written as DNA, the CDR3 is TGTGCCAGCAGCCCCGGTGGGGGGGAGCAAGAGACCCAGTACTTC. The encoded protein is CASSPGGGEQETQYF.

The chain links TRBV7-6 to TRBJ2-3; perhaps TRBD1 as D (5 bases). The CDR3 is 14 amino acids. Germline CDR1 is SGHVS and CDR2 is FNYEAQ. Trimming pared 1 base from V and 2 bases from J, leaving 7 bases between. CDR3 sequence: CASSLGQSTDTQYF. The DNA of the CDR3 is TGTGCCAGCAGCTTAGGACAGTCCACAGATACGCAGTATTTT.

This chain uses TRBV7-2 with TRBJ1-6; D ambiguous. V was shortened by 0 bases and J by 14 bases, with 14 bases between the two germline ends. The CDR3 has 14 residues. Germline V lookup: CDR1 SGHTA, CDR2 FQGNSA. DNA for the CDR3: TGTGCCAGCAGCTTAGCAAACGCTGATCGAACCCTCCACTTT. The encoded protein is CASSLANADRTLHF.

This clone was seen just once. This chain links TRBV2 with TRBJ1-1; D not resolved. V shed 4 bases and J shed 5 bases, with 8 bases lying between them. Germline V gene data show CDR1 as SNHLY and CDR2 as FYNNEI. This CDR3 is built from 12 residues. CDR3 residues: CASSVGPTEAFF. The CDR3 DNA reads TGTGCCAGCAGTGTGGGCCCTACTGAAGCTTTCTTT.

The chain uses TRBV7-6 and TRBJ2-1, with TRBD2 as a possible D gene (6 bases). CDR3 length: 15 residues. The ends were cut back, 5 bases at V and 1 base at J, with 12 bases in the middle. The germline V gene encodes CDR1 SGHVS and CDR2 FNYEAQ. CDR3 bases: TGTGCCAGCAGCCTAGTGGGACTTTCCTACAATGAGCAGTTCTTC. Translated, it gives CASSLVGLSYNEQFF.

The J gene is TRBJ1-4, the V gene TRBV5-4; 10 bases fit TRBD1. The CDR3 runs to 14 residues. Trimming cost V 4 bases and J 17 bases; bases outside gene matches: 14. The germline gives CDR1 SGHNT, CDR2 YYREEE (reference sequence). CDR3 region: CASSIDRGRPLNFF. CDR3 in DNA: TGTGCCAGCAGCATTGACAGGGGGCGCCCCCTAAACTTTTTT. Looking up the rest from reference TRBV5-4 and TRBJ1-4 gives the full variable domain: ETGVTQSPTHLIKTRGQQVTLRCSSQSGHNTVSWYQQALGQGPQFIFQYYREEENGRGNFPPRFSGLQFPNYSSELNVNALELDDSALYLCASSIDRGRPLNFFGSGTQLSVL.

The chain combines TRBV6-1 with TRBJ2-1, with 7 bases matching TRBD1. There are 15 residues in the CDR3. Germline CDR1 is MNHNS and CDR2 is SASEGT. Losses at the gene ends were 7 bases for V and 4 bases for J; bases not matched to a gene: 10. The CDR3 coding sequence is TGTGCCAGCACTCCGCTAGGGGGCGCTTACAATGAGCAGTTCTTC. As protein: CASTPLGGAYNEQFF.